The clone carrying this TCR beta chain has a count of ten or more. The record originates from a study of regulatory T cells in long-lasting Graves disease. iRepertoire HTBI primers and Arm-PCR of CDR3 regions built TCR beta libraries. From the multiplex PCR reads, TCRdb called clonotypes with MiXCR, one entry per CDR3 protein. Of about 450,000 distinct CDR3 sequences in the sample, roughly a quarter were seen once. Time point reported: persistent/refractory GD, antithyroid drugs over 5 years with positive TRAb. PBMC RNA served as the TCR library source. The CDR3 loop spans 16 amino acids. Trimming cost V 0 bases and J 0 bases, with 15 bases left between them. Germline assignment: CDR1 DFQATT and CDR2 SNEGSKA (reference sequence).

The chain couples TRBV20-1 to TRBJ2-7, with D maybe TRBD2 (6 bases). The clonotype comes from a female donor with Graves disease. The source was peripheral blood mononuclear cells (PBMCs), collected when the disease was refractory, from a patient treated with antithyroid drugs. The chain's CDR3 is CSARDSGGSSSYEQYF. As DNA, the CDR3 is TGCAGTGCTAGAGATAGCGGCGGATCGAGCTCCTACGAGCAGTACTTC.